This T cell receptor beta chain appears in the sequencing data of a study of T cell responses to AZD1222 COVID-19 vaccine. Whole-study results and caveats: Seropositive status at baseline applied to only a handful of AZD1222 recipients. Along spike, vaccine-associated CD4 TCRs were found throughout, with dominance at 160-218 and 743-854.

The assay was immunoSEQ multiplex PCR, and TCRdb's table has in-frame clones only and misses some. Seen here are some 90,000 clones, around 90% observed once, and the top ten hold roughly 5.1%. Trimming cost V 1 base and J 8 bases, with 11 bases left between them. The CDR3 spans 13 residues. As to this clone: Its antigen is as yet unknown.

The input for sequencing was peripheral blood, taken 28 days after the second AZD1222 dose. The sequence derives from an adult who received the AZD1222 COVID-19 vaccine. The chain links TRBV12-3 or TRBV12-4 to TRBJ1-2; D uncertain. The CDR3 loop is CASSLGEGYGYTF. The CDR3 bases are TGTGCCAGCAGTTTAGGGGAGGGCTACGGCTACACCTTC.